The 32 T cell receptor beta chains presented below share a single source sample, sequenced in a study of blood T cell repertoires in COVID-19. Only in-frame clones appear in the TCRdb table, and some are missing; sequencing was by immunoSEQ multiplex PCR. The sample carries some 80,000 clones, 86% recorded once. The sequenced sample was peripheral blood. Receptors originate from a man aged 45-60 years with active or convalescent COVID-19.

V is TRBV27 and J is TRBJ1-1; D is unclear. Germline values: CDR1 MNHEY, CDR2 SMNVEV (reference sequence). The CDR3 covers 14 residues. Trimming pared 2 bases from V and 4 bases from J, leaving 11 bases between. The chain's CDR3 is CASSLGQPLTEAFF. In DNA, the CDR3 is TGTGCCAGCAGTTTAGGGCAGCCCCTCACTGAAGCTTTCTTT.

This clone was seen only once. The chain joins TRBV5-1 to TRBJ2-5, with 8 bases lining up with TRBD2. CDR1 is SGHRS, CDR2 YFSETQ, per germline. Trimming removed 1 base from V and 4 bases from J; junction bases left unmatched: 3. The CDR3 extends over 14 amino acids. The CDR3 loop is CASSLISGVETQYF. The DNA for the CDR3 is TGCGCCAGCAGCTTGATTAGCGGGGTAGAGACCCAGTACTTC.

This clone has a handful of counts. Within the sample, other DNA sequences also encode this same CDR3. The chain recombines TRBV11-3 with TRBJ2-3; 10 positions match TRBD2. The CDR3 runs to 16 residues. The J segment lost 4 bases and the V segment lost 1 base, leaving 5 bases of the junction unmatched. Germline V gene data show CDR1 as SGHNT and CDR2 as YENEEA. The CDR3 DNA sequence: TGTGCCAGCAGCTTAGGTGCTAGCGGGGGCCCAGATACGCAGTATTTT. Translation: CASSLGASGGPDTQYF. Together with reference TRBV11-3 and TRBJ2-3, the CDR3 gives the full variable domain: EAGVVQSPRYKIIEKKQPVAFWCNPISGHNTLYWYLQNLGQGPELLIRYENEEAVDDSQLPKDRFSAERLKGVDSTLKIQPAELGDSAVYLCASSLGASGGPDTQYFGPGTRLTVL.

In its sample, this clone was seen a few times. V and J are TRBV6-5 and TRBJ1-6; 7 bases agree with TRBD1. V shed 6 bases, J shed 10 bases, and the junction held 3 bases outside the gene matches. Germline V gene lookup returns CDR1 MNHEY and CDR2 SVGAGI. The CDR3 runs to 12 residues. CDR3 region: CASRQGGSPLHF. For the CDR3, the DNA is TGTGCCAGCAGGCAGGGGGGATCACCCCTCCACTTT.

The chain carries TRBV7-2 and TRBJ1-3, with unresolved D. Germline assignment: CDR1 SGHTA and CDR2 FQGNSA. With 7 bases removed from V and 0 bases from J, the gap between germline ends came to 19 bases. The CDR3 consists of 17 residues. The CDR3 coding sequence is TGTGCCAGCAACCCCGATGGAGTCGCGTCCTCTGGAAACACCATATATTTT. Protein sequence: CASNPDGVASSGNTIYF.

This CDR3 reads CASSQEGEGKAFF. The CDR3 coding sequence is TGTGCCAGCAGCCAAGAAGGGGAAGGGAAAGCTTTCTTT. The chain uses TRBV3-1 (or the pseudogene TRBV3-2) and TRBJ1-1; TRBD1 might be the D (5 bases). The germline V gene has CDR1 LGHDT and CDR2 YNNKEL (reference sequence). This CDR3 contains 13 residues. V lost 0 bases, J lost 9 bases, and 11 bases lay in between.

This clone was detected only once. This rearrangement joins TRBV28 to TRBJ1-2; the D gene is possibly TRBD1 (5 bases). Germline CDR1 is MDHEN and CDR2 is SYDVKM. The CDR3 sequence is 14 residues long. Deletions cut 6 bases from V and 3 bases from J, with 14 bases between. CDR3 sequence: CASSLDTTYYGYTF. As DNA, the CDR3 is TGTGCCAGCAGCCTGGACACAACATACTATGGCTACACCTTC.

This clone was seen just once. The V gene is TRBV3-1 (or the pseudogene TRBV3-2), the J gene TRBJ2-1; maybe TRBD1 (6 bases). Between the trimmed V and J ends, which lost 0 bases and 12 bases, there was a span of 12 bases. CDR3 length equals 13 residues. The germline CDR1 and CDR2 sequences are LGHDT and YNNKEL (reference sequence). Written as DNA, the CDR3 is TGTGCCAGCAGCCAAGATACGACAGGATGGCAGTTCTTC. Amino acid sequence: CASSQDTTGWQFF.

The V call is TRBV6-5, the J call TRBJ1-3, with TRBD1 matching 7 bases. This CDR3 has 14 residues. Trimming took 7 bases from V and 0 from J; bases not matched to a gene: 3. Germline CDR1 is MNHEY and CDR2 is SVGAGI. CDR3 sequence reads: CASTRDSSGNTIYF. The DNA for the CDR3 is TGTGCCAGCACCCGGGACAGCTCTGGAAACACCATATATTTT.

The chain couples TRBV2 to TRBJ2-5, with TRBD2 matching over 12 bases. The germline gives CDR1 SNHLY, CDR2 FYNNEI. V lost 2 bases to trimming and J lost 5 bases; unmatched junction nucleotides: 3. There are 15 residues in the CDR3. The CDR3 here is CASSEPSGGAETQYF. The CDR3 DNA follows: TGTGCCAGCAGTGAACCTAGCGGGGGGGCTGAGACCCAGTACTTC.

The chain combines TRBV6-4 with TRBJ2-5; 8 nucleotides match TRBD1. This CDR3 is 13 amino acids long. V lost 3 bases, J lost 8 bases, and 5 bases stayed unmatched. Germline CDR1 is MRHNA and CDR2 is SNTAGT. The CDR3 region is CASSEAQGATQYF. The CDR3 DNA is TGTGCCAGCAGTGAGGCGCAGGGGGCAACCCAGTACTTC.

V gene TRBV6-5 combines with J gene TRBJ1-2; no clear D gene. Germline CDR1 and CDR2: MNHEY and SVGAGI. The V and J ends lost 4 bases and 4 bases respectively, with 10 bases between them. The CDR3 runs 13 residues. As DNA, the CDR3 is TGTGCCAGCAGTTCAGGCCCCTTCTATGGCTACACCTTC. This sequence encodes CASSSGPFYGYTF.

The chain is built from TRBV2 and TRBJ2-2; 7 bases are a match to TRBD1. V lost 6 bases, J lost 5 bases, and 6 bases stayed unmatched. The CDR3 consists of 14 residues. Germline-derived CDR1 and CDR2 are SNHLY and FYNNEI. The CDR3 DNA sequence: TGTGCCAGCAGCCTGGGACAGACAACCGGGGAGCTGTTTTTT. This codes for CASSLGQTTGELFF.

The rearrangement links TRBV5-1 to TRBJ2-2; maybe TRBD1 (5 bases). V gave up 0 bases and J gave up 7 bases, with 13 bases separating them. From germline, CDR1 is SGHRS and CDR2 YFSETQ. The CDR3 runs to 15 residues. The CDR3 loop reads CASSLDSQGLGELFF. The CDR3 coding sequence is TGCGCCAGCAGCTTGGACAGCCAGGGCCTCGGGGAGCTGTTTTTT.

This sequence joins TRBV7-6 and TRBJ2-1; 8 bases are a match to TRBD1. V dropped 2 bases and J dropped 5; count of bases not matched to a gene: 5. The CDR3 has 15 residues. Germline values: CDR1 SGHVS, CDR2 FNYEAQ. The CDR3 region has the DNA TGTGCCAGCAGCTTATTTGGACAGGGCGACAATGAGCAGTTCTTC. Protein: CASSLFGQGDNEQFF.

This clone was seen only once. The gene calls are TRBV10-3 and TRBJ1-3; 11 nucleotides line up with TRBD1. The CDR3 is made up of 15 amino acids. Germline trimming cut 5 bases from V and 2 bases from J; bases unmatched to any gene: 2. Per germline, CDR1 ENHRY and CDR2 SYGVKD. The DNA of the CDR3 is TGTGCCATCAGTCCGGGACAGGGGGCTGGAAACACCATATATTTT. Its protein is CAISPGQGAGNTIYF.

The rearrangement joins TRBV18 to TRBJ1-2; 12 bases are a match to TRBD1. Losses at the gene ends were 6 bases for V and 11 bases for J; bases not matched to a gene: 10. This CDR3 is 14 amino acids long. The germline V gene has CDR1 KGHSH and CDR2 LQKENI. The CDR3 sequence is CASSPTGTGGAYTF. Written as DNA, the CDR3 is TGTGCCAGCTCGCCTACAGGGACAGGGGGCGCGTACACCTTC.

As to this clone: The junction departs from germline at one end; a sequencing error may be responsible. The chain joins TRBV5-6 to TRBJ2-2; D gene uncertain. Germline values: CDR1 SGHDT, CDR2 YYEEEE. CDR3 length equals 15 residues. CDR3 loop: CASSLLSLPTRELFF. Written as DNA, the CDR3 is TGTGCCAGCAGCTTACTTAGCCTTCCCACCCGGGAGCTGTTTTTT.

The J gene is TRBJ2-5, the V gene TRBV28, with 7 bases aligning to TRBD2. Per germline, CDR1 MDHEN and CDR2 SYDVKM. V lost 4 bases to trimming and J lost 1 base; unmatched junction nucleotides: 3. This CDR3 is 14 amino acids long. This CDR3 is CASSSGGGQETQYF. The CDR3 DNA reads TGTGCCAGCAGTTCTGGCGGGGGCCAAGAGACCCAGTACTTC.

In DNA form, the CDR3 reads TGTGCCAGCAGCTTCCGAACAGGGGGATATGAGACCCAGTACTTC. Its protein product is CASSFRTGGYETQYF. The chain is built from TRBV5-8 and TRBJ2-5; 8 nucleotides align to TRBD1. In germline, CDR1 is SGHTS, CDR2 YDEGEE. The V and J ends lost 2 bases and 5 bases, in that order; junction bases with no gene match: 8. The CDR3 consists of 15 residues.

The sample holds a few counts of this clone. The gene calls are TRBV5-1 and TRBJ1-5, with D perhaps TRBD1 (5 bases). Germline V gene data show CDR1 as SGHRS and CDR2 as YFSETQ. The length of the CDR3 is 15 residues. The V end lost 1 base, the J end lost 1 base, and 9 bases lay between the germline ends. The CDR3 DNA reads TGCGCCAGCAGCTTGTTGGCAGGGAGCAATCAGCCCCAGCATTTT. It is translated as CASSLLAGSNQPQHF.

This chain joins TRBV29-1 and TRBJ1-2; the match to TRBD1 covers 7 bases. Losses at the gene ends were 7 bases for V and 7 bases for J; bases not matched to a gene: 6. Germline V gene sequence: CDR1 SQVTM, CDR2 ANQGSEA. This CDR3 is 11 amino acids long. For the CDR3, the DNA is TGCAGCGCCGTGACAGGGATTGGCTACACCTTC. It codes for CSAVTGIGYTF.

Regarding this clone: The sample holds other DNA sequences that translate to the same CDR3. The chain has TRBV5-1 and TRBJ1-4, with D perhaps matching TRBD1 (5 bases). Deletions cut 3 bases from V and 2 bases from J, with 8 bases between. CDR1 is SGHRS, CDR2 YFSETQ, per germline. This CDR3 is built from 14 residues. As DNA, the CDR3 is TGCGCCAGCAGCTCGGGACTGACTAATGAAAAACTGTTTTTT. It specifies CASSSGLTNEKLFF.

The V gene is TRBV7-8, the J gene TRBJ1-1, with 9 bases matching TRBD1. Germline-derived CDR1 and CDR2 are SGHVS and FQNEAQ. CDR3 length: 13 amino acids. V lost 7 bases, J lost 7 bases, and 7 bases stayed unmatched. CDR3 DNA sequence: TGTGCCAGCACCTTGACAGGGGGAGGTGAAGCTTTCTTT. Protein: CASTLTGGGEAFF.

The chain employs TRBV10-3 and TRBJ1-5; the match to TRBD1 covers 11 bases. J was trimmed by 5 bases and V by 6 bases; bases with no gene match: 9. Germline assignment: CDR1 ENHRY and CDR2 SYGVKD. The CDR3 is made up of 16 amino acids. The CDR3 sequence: CAIRKDRGRADQPQHF. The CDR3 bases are TGTGCCATCAGAAAGGACAGGGGGCGCGCGGATCAGCCCCAGCATTTT.

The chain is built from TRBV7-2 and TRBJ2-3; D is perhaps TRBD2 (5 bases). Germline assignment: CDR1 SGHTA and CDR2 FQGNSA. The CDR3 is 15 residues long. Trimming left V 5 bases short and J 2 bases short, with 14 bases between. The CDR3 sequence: CASSPTGINTDTQYF. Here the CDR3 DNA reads TGTGCCAGCAGCCCTACCGGGATAAACACAGATACGCAGTATTTT.

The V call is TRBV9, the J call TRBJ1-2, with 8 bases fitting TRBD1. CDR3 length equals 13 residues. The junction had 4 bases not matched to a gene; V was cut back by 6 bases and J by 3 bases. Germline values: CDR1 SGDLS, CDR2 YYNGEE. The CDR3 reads CASTLQGDYGYTF. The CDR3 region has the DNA TGTGCCAGCACCCTACAGGGGGACTATGGCTACACCTTC.

The CDR3 is CASSYANAAGDQPQHF. The CDR3 nucleotides are TGTGCCAGCAGTTACGCGAACGCCGCGGGGGATCAGCCCCAGCATTTT. The gene calls are TRBV6-5 and TRBJ1-5; maybe TRBD1 (5 bases). The germline V and J ends were trimmed by 2 bases and 5 bases, with 16 bases remaining between them. The germline CDR1 and CDR2 sequences are MNHEY and SVGAGI. This CDR3 contains 16 residues.

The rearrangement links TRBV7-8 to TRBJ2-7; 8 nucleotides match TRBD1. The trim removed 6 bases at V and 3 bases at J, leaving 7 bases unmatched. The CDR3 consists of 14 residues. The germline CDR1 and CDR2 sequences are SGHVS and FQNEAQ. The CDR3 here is CASRLGTGNYEQYF. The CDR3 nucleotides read TGTGCCAGCAGACTAGGGACAGGCAACTACGAGCAGTACTTC.

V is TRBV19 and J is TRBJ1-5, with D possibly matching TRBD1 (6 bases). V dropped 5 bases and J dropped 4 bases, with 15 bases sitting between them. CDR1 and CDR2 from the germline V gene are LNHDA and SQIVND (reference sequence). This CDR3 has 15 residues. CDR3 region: CASSAYRDPNQPQHF. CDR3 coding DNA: TGTGCCAGTAGTGCCTACAGGGACCCAAATCAGCCCCAGCATTTT.

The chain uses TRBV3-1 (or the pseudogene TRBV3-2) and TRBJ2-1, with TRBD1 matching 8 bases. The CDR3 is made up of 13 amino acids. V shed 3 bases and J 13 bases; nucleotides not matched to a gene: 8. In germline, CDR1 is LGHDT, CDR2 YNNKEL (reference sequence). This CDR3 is CASSHHDRGDQFF. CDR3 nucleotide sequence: TGTGCCAGCAGCCACCACGACAGGGGCGATCAGTTCTTC.

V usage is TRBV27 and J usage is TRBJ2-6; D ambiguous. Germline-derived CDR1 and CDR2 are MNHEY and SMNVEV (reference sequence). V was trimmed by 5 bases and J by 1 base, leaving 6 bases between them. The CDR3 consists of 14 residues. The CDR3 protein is CASSVYSGANVLTF. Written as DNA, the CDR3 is TGTGCCAGCAGTGTGTATTCTGGGGCCAACGTCCTGACTTTC. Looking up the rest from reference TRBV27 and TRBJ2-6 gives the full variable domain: EAQVTQNPRYLITVTGKKLTVTCSQNMNHEYMSWYRQDPGLGLRQIYYSMNVEVTDKGDVPEGYKVSRKEKRNFPLILESPSPNQTSLYFCASSVYSGANVLTFGAGSRLTVL.